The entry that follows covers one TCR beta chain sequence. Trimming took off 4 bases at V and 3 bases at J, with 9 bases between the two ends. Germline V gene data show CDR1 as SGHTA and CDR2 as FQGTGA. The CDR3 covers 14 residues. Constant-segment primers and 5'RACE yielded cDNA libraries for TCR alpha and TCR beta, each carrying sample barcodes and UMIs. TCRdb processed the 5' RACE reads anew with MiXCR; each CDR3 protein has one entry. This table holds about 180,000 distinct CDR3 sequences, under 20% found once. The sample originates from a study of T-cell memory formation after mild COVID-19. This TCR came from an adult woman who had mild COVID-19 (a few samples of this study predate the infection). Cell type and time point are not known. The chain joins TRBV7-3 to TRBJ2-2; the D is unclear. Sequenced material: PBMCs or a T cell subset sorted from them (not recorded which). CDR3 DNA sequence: TGTGCCAGCAGCTCACCAGCCGACACCGGGGAGCTGTTTTTT. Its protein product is CASSSPADTGELFF.